The clone carrying this TCR beta chain appeared a single time. The protocol was immunoSEQ multiplex PCR, while the TCRdb copy is restricted to in-frame clones and leaves out a portion. Among 45,000 to 65,000 clones listed, approximately 89% were seen once. Trimming removed 7 bases at V and 4 bases at J, with 17 bases between. The CDR3 contains 15 residues. Germline CDR1 is SGHTA and CDR2 is FQGNSA. This entry comes from a study of blood T cell repertoires in COVID-19. The sample consisted of peripheral blood. The origin of this receptor is a man at least 80 years old with active or convalescent COVID-19. The chain carries TRBV7-2 and TRBJ1-3, with D possibly being TRBD1 (5 bases). The CDR3 reads CASTLGGFSGNTIYF. The CDR3 nucleotides read TGTGCCAGCACCCTCGGGGGTTTTTCCGGAAACACCATATATTTT.